These 27 T cell receptor beta chains came from one sample sequenced in a study of blood T cell repertoires in COVID-19. Measured with immunoSEQ multiplex PCR; TCRdb has only the in-frame clones, and not every one. The sample holds 150,000 to 200,000 clones, about four fifths seen once. Sequencing input: peripheral blood. The receptors were sampled from a woman at least 80 years old with acute or convalescent COVID-19.

The gene calls are TRBV6-2 or TRBV6-3 and TRBJ1-2; the D gene is possibly TRBD1 (5 bases). CDR1 is MNHEY, CDR2 SVGEGT, per germline. With 2 bases removed from V and 13 bases from J, the gap between germline ends came to 14 bases. The CDR3 covers 12 residues. In nucleotides, the CDR3 is TGTGCCAGCAGTTACCAGGGCAGGGCTGGCACCTTC. This gives the protein CASSYQGRAGTF.

The chain recombines TRBV3-1 (or the pseudogene TRBV3-2) with TRBJ1-1; no definite D call. Germline loops: CDR1 LGHDT, CDR2 YNNKEL (reference sequence). V was shortened by 5 bases and J by 0 bases, with 4 bases between the two germline ends. The CDR3 runs 12 residues. CDR3 in DNA: TGTGCCAGCAGCTCGGTGAACACTGAAGCTTTCTTT. This encodes CASSSVNTEAFF.

The V gene is TRBV25-1, the J gene TRBJ2-7; TRBD1 aligns across 9 bases. V was clipped by 5 bases and J by 3 bases; unmatched bases: 8. Germline CDR1 is MGHDK and CDR2 is SYGVNS. CDR3 size: 15 residues. The CDR3 DNA reads as TGTGCCAGCAGTCCCACCCGGGACAGGGACTACGAGCAGTACTTC. Protein product: CASSPTRDRDYEQYF.

This clone was seen a few times. J is TRBJ2-4 and V is TRBV5-1, with TRBD1 matching 7 bases. This CDR3 region has 16 residues. The trim removed 3 bases at V and 0 bases at J, leaving 6 bases unmatched. The germline V gene has CDR1 SGHRS and CDR2 YFSETQ. This CDR3 is CASSYRQGSAKNIQYF. The CDR3, as DNA: TGCGCCAGCAGCTACCGACAGGGATCAGCCAAAAACATTCAGTACTTC.

The chain combines TRBV2 with TRBJ2-1; 7 bases match TRBD1. Germline V CDR1 and CDR2: SNHLY, FYNNEI. This CDR3 region has 13 residues. V shed 2 bases and J 9 bases; nucleotides not matched to a gene: 4. The CDR3 DNA reads as TGTGCCAGCAGTGAAAGACAGGGTGGTGAGCAGTTCTTC. Translation gives CASSERQGGEQFF.

The gene calls are TRBV18 and TRBJ1-4; 8 bases agree with TRBD1. CDR3 length equals 17 residues. Losses at the gene ends were 3 bases for V and 6 bases for J; bases not matched to a gene: 12. Germline V gives CDR1 KGHSH, CDR2 LQKENI. This CDR3 reads CASSPIPGQGGYEKLFF. The CDR3 nucleotides read TGTGCCAGCTCACCCATCCCCGGACAGGGTGGGTATGAAAAACTGTTTTTT.

The chain carries TRBV6-6 and TRBJ2-2, with D possibly TRBD2 on 5 matching bases. Germline V gene lookup returns CDR1 MNHNY and CDR2 SVGAGI (reference sequence). The CDR3 length is 13 residues. V lost 3 bases to trimming and J lost 9 bases, with 11 bases between them. CDR3 sequence (DNA): TGTGCCAGCAGTTATGAGGGTAAAAGGGAGCTGTTTTTT. Protein: CASSYEGKRELFF.

The chain is built from TRBV28 and TRBJ2-7, with no clear D. CDR3 length: 13 amino acids. CDR1 is MDHEN, CDR2 SYDVKM, per germline. The V and J ends lost 6 bases and 2 bases respectively, with 11 bases between them. In DNA, the CDR3 is TGTGCCAGCAGCTCGGGTCCCCCCTACGAGCAGTACTTC. It is translated as CASSSGPPYEQYF.

The chain combines TRBV6-1 with TRBJ2-3; maybe TRBD2 (5 bases). CDR3 length: 15 amino acids. Germline lookup yields CDR1 MNHNS and CDR2 SASEGT. Between the trimmed V and J ends, which lost 0 bases and 2 bases, there was a span of 9 bases. The chain's CDR3 is CASSEAAGLTDTQYF. Here the CDR3 DNA reads TGTGCCAGCAGTGAAGCGGCGGGTCTCACAGATACGCAGTATTTT.

This chain joins TRBV29-1 and TRBJ1-2, with D maybe TRBD1 (5 bases). The germline CDR1 and CDR2 sequences are SQVTM and ANQGSEA. The CDR3 contains 17 residues. Trimming pared 1 base from V and 7 bases from J, leaving 25 bases between. The CDR3, as DNA: TGCAGCGTTGAAGGCCCCGGGGCCCGTGCGGGGGTTCGTGGCTACACCTTC. Translated, it gives CSVEGPGARAGVRGYTF.

The V gene is TRBV6-5, the J gene TRBJ2-7, with unresolved D. The CDR3 runs 15 residues. CDR1 MNHEY and CDR2 SVGAGI come from the germline V gene. Trimming stripped 6 bases from V and 0 bases from J, with 15 bases between. DNA for the CDR3: TGTGCCAGCAGCCCCCTCTTACCTAGCTCCTACGAGCAGTACTTC. Its protein is CASSPLLPSSYEQYF.

The CDR3 loop is CATGGMYEQYF. The CDR3 nucleotides read TGTGCGACAGGGGGTATGTACGAGCAGTACTTC. V usage is TRBV7-6 and J usage is TRBJ2-7; 9 positions match TRBD1. This CDR3 is built from 11 residues. CDR1 is SGHVS and CDR2 is FNYEAQ in the germline V gene.

This rearrangement joins TRBV5-5 to TRBJ2-1; D is possibly TRBD1 (6 bases). Germline CDR1 is SGHKS and CDR2 is YYEKEE (reference sequence). The CDR3 runs 14 residues. The germline V and J ends were trimmed by 4 bases and 4 bases, with 12 bases remaining between them. The CDR3: CASSGGLAYNEQFF. In DNA, the CDR3 is TGTGCCAGCAGCGGGGGCCTAGCTTACAATGAGCAGTTCTTC.

V is TRBV28 and J is TRBJ2-7; tentative D call: TRBD1 (7 bases). Deletions cut 2 bases from V and 5 bases from J, with 16 bases between. The CDR3 spans 15 residues. Looked up from germline, CDR1 is MDHEN and CDR2 is SYDVKM. The CDR3 sequence is CASSLGAGGPDEQYF. The CDR3 region has the DNA TGTGCCAGCAGTTTAGGGGCAGGGGGGCCGGACGAGCAGTACTTC.

The V and J genes are TRBV19 and TRBJ2-1; the match to TRBD2 covers 11 bases. Germline V lookup: CDR1 LNHDA, CDR2 SQIVND (reference sequence). The trim removed 3 bases at V and 6 bases at J, leaving 10 bases unmatched. The CDR3 totals 17 residues. CDR3 sequence: CASSIQPLSGGANEQFF. CDR3 DNA: TGTGCCAGTAGTATCCAGCCCCTTAGCGGGGGGGCCAATGAGCAGTTCTTC.

V is TRBV19 and J is TRBJ1-3, with 11 bases lining up with TRBD1. Germline values: CDR1 LNHDA, CDR2 SQIVND (reference sequence). J gave up 0 bases and V 10 bases, and 8 bases lay outside the gene matches. This CDR3 contains 16 residues. CDR3 residues: CATAGGTGGSGNTIYF. CDR3 coding DNA: TGTGCCACCGCCGGCGGGACAGGGGGCTCTGGAAACACCATATATTTT.

This clone was observed a few times. This chain connects TRBV6-5 to TRBJ1-5, with TRBD1 identical over 7 bases. Germline V gene lookup returns CDR1 MNHEY and CDR2 SVGAGI. The CDR3 totals 15 residues. After removal of 2 bases from V and 4 bases from J, the junction contained 5 bases not matched to a gene. CDR3 nucleotide sequence: TGTGCCAGCAGTTACGTGGGACAGCGGAATCAGCCCCAGCATTTT. Translation: CASSYVGQRNQPQHF.

The V call is TRBV28, the J call TRBJ2-7; 7 bases line up with TRBD1. The CDR3 spans 13 residues. Germline loops: CDR1 MDHEN, CDR2 SYDVKM. V shed 9 bases, J shed 1 base, and the junction held 6 bases outside the gene matches. This CDR3 is CASRDSLSYEQYF. CDR3 coding DNA: TGTGCCAGTCGGGACAGCTTGTCCTACGAGCAGTACTTC.

The CDR3 DNA reads TGTGCCAGCAGCTTGGTTACAGGGGGCGCCCATGGCTACACCTTC. The encoded protein is CASSLVTGGAHGYTF. V and J are TRBV5-6 and TRBJ1-2, with 9 bases that match TRBD1. J was trimmed by 6 bases and V by 0 bases; bases with no gene match: 6. CDR3 size: 15 residues. CDR1 and CDR2 from the germline V gene are SGHDT and YYEEEE.

The rearrangement joins TRBV27 to TRBJ2-7; D ambiguous. This CDR3 has 13 residues. Germline assignment: CDR1 MNHEY and CDR2 SMNVEV (reference sequence). V lost 2 bases and J 3 bases, leaving 8 bases between the germline ends. This chain's CDR3 is CASSLNSFYEQYF. The CDR3, as DNA: TGTGCCAGCAGTTTAAACAGCTTCTACGAGCAGTACTTC.

This chain connects TRBV6-6 to TRBJ1-4, with 7 bases matching TRBD1. Germline-derived CDR1 and CDR2 are MNHNY and SVGAGI (reference sequence). The length of the CDR3 is 17 residues. V gave up 5 bases and J gave up 6 bases; unmatched junction bases: 15. DNA of the CDR3: TGTGCCAGCAGTCAACGATCTGCCCGACAGGGAGATGAAAAACTGTTTTTT. It codes for CASSQRSARQGDEKLFF.

In regard to this clone: One end of the junction varies from germline; a read error may be responsible. The chain employs TRBV5-1 and TRBJ2-7; D perhaps matches TRBD2 (7 bases). Germline CDR1 reads SGHRS; CDR2 reads YFSETQ. The CDR3 runs 14 residues. The CDR3 sequence is CASTPTGGSNEQYF. As DNA, the CDR3 is TGCGCCAGCACCCCGACGGGGGGCTCCAACGAGCAGTACTTC. Filled out from reference TRBV5-1 and TRBJ2-7, the complete variable domain reads KAGVTQTPRYLIKTRGQQVTLSCSPISGHRSVSWYQQTPGQGLQFLFEYFSETQRNKGNFPGRFSGRQFSNSRSEMNVSTLELGDSALYLCASTPTGGSNEQYFGPGTRLTVT.

The chain recombines TRBV30 with TRBJ2-1, with TRBD2 matching 12 bases. The ends lost 5 bases at V and 7 bases at J; junction bases unmatched: 12. In germline, CDR1 is GTSNPN, CDR2 SVGIG (reference sequence). The CDR3 has 16 residues. The CDR3 reads CAWGTGPSGGANEQFF. CDR3 DNA sequence: TGTGCCTGGGGGACGGGCCCTAGCGGGGGGGCGAATGAGCAGTTCTTC. The entire variable domain, with the rest obtained from reference TRBV30 and TRBJ2-1, is as follows: SQTIHQWPATLVQPVGSPLSLECTVEGTSNPNLYWYRQAAGRGLQLLFYSVGIGQISSEVPQNLSASRPQDRQFILSSKKLLLSDSGFYLCAWGTGPSGGANEQFFGPGTRLTVL.

The chain joins TRBV18 to TRBJ1-2; the D gene is possibly TRBD1 (5 bases). Looked up from germline, CDR1 is KGHSH and CDR2 is LQKENI. V dropped 2 bases and J dropped 6 bases, with 10 bases sitting between them. CDR3 length: 13 amino acids. The CDR3 protein is CASSPRTSDGYTF. The CDR3 nucleotides are TGTGCCAGCTCACCAAGGACATCAGATGGCTACACCTTC.

This clone was picked up a small number of times. This sequence joins TRBV5-4 and TRBJ1-2; weak D call: TRBD1 (6 bases). Germline-derived CDR1 and CDR2 are SGHNT and YYREEE (reference sequence). V was clipped by 2 bases and J by 8 bases, with 13 bases between them. The CDR3 consists of 13 residues. In DNA form, the CDR3 reads TGTGCCAGCAGCTTACAGGGTGGGATAGGCTACACCTTC. Protein sequence: CASSLQGGIGYTF.

The V gene is TRBV30, the J gene TRBJ1-1; 7 positions agree with TRBD1. Germline CDR1 and CDR2: GTSNPN and SVGIG (reference sequence). This CDR3 is built from 14 residues. V trimming: 6 bases; J trimming: 0 bases; junction bases outside the gene matches: 7. The CDR3 loop is CACAPGQMNTEAFF. The CDR3 region has the DNA TGTGCCTGTGCGCCGGGACAGATGAACACTGAAGCTTTCTTT.

The chain carries TRBV14 and TRBJ2-1; 9 nucleotides align to TRBD2. The junction had 10 bases not matched to a gene; V was cut back by 1 base and J by 12 bases. The germline CDR1 and CDR2 sequences are SGHDN and FVKESK. CDR3 length: 15 residues. The CDR3 region is CASSQGLGLAGVQFF. CDR3 nucleotides: TGTGCCAGCAGCCAAGGCCTAGGGTTAGCGGGAGTGCAGTTCTTC.